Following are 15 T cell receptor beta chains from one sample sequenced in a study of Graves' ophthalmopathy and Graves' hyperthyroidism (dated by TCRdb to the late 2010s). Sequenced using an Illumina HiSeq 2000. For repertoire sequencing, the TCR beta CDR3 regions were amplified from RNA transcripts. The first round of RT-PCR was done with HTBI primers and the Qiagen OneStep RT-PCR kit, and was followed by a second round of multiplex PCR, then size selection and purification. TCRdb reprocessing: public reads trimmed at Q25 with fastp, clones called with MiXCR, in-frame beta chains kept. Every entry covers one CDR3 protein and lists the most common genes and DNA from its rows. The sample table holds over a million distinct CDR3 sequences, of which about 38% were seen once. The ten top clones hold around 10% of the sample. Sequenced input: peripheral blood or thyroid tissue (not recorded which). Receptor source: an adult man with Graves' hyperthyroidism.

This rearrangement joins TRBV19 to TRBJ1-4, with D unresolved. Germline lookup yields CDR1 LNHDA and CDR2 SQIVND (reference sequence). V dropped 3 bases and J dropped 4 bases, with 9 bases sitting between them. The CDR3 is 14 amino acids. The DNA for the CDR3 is TGTGCCAGTAGTATGTACGAGATTAATGAAAAACTGTTTTTT. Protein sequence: CASSMYEINEKLFF.

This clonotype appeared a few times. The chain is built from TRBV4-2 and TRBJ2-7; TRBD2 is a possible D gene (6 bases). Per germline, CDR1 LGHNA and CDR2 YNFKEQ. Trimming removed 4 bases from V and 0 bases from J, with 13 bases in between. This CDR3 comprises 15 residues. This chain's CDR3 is CASSPRGISSYEQYF. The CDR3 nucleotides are TGTGCCAGCAGCCCGCGGGGAATCAGCTCCTACGAGCAGTACTTC.

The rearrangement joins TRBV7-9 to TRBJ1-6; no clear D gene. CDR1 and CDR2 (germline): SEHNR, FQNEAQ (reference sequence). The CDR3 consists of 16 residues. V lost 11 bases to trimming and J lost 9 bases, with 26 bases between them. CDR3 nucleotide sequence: TGTGCCGGCAACATTATGCGCCCGAGAGTTAGTTCACCCCTCCACTTT. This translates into CAGNIMRPRVSSPLHF. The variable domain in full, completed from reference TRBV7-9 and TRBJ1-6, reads DTGVSQNPRHKITKRGQNVTFRCDPISEHNRLYWYRQTLGQGPEFLTYFQNEAQLEKSRLLSDRFSAERPKGSFSTLEIQRTEQGDSAMYLCAGNIMRPRVSSPLHFGNGTRLTVT.

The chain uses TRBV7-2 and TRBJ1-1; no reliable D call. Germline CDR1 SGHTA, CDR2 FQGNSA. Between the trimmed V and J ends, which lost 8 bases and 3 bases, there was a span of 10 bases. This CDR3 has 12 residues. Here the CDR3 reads CASLGLDTEAFF. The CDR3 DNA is TGTGCCAGCTTAGGTCTGGACACTGAAGCTTTCTTT.

The CDR3 protein is CAISPGTGFRYEQYF. The CDR3 DNA reads as TGTGCCATCAGTCCCGGGACAGGGTTTAGGTACGAGCAGTACTTC. The chain recombines TRBV10-3 with TRBJ2-7, with 9 bases aligning to TRBD1. Germline V lookup: CDR1 ENHRY, CDR2 SYGVKD. The ends lost 5 bases at V and 4 bases at J; junction bases unmatched: 9. This CDR3 is 15 amino acids long.

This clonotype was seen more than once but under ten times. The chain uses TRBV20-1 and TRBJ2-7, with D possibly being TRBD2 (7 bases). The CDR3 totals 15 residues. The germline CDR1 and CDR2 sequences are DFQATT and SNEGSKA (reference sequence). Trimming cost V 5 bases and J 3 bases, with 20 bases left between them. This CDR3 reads CSAPGGAGRDYEQYF. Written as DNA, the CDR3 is TGCAGTGCTCCTGGGGGGGCAGGGAGAGACTACGAGCAGTACTTC.

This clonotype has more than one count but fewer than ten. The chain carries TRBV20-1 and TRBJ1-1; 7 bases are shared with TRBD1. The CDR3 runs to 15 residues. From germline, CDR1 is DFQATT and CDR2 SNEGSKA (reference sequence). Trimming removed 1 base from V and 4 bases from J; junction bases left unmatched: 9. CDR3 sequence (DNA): TGCAGTGCTAGAGCCCGGGGAGGGGGCGGCACTGAAGCTTTCTTT. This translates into CSARARGGGGTEAFF.

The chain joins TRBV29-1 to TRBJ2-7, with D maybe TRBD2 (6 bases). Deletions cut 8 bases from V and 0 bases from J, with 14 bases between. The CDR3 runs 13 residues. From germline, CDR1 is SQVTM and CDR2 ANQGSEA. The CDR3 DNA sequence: TGCAGCTCAGAAGGGAGGAGCTCCTACGAGCAGTACTTC. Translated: CSSEGRSSYEQYF.

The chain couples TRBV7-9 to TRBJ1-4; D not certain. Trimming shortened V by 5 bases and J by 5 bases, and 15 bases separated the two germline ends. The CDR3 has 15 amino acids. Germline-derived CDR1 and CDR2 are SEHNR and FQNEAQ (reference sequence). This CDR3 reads CASSPKRTGNEKLFF. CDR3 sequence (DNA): TGTGCCAGCAGCCCGAAACGGACTGGGAATGAAAAACTGTTTTTT.

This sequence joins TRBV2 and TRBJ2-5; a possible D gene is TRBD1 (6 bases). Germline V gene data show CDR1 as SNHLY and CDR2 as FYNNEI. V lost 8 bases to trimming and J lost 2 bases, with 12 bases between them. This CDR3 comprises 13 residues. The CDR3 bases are TGTGCCAGCGCCTGGGACACGCAAGAGACCCAGTACTTC. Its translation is CASAWDTQETQYF.

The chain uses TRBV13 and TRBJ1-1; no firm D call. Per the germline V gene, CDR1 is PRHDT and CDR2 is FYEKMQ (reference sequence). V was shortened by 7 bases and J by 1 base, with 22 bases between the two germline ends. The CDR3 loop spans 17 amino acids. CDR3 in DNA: TGTGCCAGCAAAGATAGGAACGGTATAGACCCGAACACTGAAGCTTTCTTT. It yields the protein CASKDRNGIDPNTEAFF.

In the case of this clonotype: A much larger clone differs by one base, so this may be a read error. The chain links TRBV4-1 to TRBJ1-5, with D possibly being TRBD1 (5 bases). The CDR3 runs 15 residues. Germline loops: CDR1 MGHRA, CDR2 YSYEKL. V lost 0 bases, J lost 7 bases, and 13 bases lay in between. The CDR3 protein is CASSQEGGDWQPQHF. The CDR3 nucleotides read TGCGCCAGCAGCCAAGAGGGAGGGGATTGGCAGCCCCAGCATTTT.

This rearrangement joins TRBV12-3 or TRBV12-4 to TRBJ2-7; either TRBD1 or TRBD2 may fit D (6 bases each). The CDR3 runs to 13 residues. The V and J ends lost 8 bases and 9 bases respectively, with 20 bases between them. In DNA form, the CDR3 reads TGTGCCAGCGAGGGGGGTGTTGTCAGTCGGCAGTACTTC. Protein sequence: CASEGGVVSRQYF.

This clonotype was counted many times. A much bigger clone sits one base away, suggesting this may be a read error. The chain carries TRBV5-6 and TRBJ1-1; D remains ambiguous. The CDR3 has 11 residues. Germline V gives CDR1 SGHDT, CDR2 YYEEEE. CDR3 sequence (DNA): TGTGCCAGCAGCTTCAACAGTGAAGCTTTCTTT. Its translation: CASSFNSEAFF.

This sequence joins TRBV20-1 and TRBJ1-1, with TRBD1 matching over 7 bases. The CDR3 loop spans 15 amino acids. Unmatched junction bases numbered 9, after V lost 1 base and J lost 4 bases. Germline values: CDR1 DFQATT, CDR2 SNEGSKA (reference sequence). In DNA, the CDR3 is TGCAGTGCTAGAGTGGGAGGGGGCGAAGGCACTGAAGCTTTCTTT. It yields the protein CSARVGGGEGTEAFF.